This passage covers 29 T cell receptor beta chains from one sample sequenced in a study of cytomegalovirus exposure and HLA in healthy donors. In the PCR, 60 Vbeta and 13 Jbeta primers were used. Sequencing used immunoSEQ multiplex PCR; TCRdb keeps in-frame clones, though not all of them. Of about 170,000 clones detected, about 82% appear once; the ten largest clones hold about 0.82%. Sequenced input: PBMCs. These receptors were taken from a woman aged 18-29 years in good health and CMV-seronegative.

The CDR3 loop reads CASSGSLGSAGANVLTF. In DNA, the CDR3 is TGTGCCAGCAGTGGGAGTTTAGGTTCCGCTGGGGCCAACGTCCTGACTTTC. J is TRBJ2-6 and V is TRBV28; D is perhaps TRBD2 (5 bases). CDR1 MDHEN and CDR2 SYDVKM come from the germline V gene. The V gene lost 5 bases and the J gene lost 2 bases, with 16 bases spanning the gap. The CDR3 has 17 residues. Looking up the rest from reference TRBV28 and TRBJ2-6 gives the full variable domain: DVKVTQSSRYLVKRTGEKVFLECVQDMDHENMFWYRQDPGLGLRLIYFSYDVKMKEKGDIPEGYSVSREKKERFSLILESASTNQTSMYLCASSGSLGSAGANVLTFGAGSRLTVL.

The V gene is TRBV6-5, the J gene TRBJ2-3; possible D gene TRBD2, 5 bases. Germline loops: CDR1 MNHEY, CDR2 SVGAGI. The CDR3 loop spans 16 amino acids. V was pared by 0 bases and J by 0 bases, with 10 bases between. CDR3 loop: CASSYSLAVSTDTQYF. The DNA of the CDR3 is TGTGCCAGCAGTTACTCGCTAGCAGTAAGCACAGATACGCAGTATTTT.

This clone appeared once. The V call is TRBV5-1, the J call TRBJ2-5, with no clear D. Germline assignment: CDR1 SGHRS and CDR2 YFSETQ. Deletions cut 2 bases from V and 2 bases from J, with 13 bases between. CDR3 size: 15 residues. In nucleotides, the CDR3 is TGCGCCAGCAGCTTAAGTAGCTACATACAAGAGACCCAGTACTTC. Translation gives CASSLSSYIQETQYF.

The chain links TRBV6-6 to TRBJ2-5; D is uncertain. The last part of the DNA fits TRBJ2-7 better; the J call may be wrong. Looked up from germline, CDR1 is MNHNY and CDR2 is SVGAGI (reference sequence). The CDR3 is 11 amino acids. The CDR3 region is CASSENYEQYF. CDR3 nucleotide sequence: TGTGCCAGCAGTGAGAACTACGAGCAGTACTTC.

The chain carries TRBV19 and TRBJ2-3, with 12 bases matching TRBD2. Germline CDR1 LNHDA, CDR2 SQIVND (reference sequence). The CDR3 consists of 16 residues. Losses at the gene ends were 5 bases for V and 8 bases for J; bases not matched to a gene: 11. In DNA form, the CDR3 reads TGTGCCAGTAGTTCGCCAACTAGCGGGAGGCAAGTTACGCAGTATTTT. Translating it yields CASSSPTSGRQVTQYF.

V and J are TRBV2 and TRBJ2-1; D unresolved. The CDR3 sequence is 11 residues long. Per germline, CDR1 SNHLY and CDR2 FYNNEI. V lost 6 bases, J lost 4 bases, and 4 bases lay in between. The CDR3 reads CASRQYNEQFF. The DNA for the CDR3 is TGTGCCAGCAGGCAGTACAATGAGCAGTTCTTC.

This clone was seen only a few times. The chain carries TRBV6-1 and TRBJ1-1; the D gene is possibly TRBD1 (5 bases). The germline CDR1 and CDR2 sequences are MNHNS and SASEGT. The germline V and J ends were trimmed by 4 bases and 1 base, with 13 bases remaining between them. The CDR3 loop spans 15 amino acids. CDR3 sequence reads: CASSVFHRTNTEAFF. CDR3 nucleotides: TGTGCCAGCAGTGTCTTTCACAGGACGAACACTGAAGCTTTCTTT.

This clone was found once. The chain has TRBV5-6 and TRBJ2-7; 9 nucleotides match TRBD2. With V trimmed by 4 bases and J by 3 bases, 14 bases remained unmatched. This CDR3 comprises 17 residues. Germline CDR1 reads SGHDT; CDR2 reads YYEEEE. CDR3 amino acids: CASSTAGGTVPSYEQYF. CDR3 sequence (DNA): TGTGCCAGCAGCACAGCGGGAGGAACGGTCCCAAGCTACGAGCAGTACTTC.

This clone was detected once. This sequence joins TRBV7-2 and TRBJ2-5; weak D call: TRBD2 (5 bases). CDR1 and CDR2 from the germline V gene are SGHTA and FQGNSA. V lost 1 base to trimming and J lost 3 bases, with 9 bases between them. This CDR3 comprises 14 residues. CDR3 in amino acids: CASSLGTGKETQYF. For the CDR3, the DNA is TGTGCCAGCAGCTTAGGGACGGGGAAAGAGACCCAGTACTTC.

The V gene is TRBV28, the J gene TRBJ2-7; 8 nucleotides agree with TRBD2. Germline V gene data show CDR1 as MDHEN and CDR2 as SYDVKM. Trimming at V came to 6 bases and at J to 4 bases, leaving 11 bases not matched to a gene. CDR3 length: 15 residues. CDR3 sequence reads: CASSPAGTRAYEQYF. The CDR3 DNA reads TGTGCCAGCAGCCCAGCCGGGACTAGGGCTTACGAGCAGTACTTC.

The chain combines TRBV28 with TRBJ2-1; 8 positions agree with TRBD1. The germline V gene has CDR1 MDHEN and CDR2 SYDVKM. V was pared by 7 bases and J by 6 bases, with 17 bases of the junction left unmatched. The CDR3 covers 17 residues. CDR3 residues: CASIPALGTGIFNEQFF. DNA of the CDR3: TGTGCCAGCATTCCAGCCCTCGGGACAGGAATTTTCAATGAGCAGTTCTTC.

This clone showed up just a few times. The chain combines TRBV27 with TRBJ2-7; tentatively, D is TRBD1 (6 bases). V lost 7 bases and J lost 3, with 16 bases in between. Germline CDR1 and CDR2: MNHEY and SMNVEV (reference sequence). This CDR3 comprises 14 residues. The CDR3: CASKRPGENYEQYF. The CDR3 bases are TGTGCCAGCAAAAGGCCAGGGGAGAACTACGAGCAGTACTTC.

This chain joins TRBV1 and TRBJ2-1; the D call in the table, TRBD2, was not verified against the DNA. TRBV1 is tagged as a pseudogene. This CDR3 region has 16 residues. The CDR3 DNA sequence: TGCACCAGCAGCCAAGTTCGAGCGGGAAACAGAAATGAGCAGTTCTTC. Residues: CTSSQVRAGNRNEQFF.

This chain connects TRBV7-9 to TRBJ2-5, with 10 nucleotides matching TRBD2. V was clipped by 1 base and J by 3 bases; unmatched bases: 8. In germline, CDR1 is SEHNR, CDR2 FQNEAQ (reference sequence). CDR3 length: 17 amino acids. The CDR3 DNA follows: TGTGCCAGCAGCTTAGACACTAGCGGGACCTTCGAAGAGACCCAGTACTTC. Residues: CASSLDTSGTFEETQYF.

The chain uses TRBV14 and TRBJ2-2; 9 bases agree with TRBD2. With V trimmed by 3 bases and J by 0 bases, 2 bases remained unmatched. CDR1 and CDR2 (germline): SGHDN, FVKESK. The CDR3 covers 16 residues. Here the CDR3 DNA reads TGTGCCAGCAGCCACCGACTAGCGGCGAACACCGGGGAGCTGTTTTTT. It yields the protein CASSHRLAANTGELFF.

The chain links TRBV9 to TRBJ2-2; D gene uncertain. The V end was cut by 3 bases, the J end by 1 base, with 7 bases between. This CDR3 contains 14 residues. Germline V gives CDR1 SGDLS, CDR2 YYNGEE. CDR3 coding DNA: TGTGCCAGCAGCGAAAACTGGAACACCGGGGAGCTGTTTTTT. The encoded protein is CASSENWNTGELFF.

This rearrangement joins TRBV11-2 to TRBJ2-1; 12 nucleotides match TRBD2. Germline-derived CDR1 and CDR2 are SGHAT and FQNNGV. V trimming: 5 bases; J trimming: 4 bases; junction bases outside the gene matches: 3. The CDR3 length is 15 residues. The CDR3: CASSQTSGSYNEQFF. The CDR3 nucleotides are TGTGCCAGCAGCCAGACTAGCGGGAGTTACAATGAGCAGTTCTTC.

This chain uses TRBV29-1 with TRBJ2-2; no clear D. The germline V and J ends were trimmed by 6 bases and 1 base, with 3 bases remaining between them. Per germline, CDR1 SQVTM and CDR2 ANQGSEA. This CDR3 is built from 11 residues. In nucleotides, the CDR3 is TGCAGCGTCCGGAACACCGGGGAGCTGTTTTTT. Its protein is CSVRNTGELFF.

CDR3 nucleotide sequence: TGTGCCAGCAGCTTAGATCCAGGGAACTGGAGCAATCAGCCCCAGCATTTT. Its translation is CASSLDPGNWSNQPQHF. The J gene is TRBJ1-5, the V gene TRBV13; D might be TRBD1 (5 bases). Germline CDR1 is PRHDT and CDR2 is FYEKMQ (reference sequence). Trimming removed 1 base at V and 1 base at J, with 14 bases between. CDR3 size: 17 residues.

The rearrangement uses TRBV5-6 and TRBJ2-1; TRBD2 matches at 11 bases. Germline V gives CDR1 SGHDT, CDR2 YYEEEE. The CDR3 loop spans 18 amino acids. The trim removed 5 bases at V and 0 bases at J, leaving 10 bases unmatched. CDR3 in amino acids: CASSWGLAVQSSYNEQFF. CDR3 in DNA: TGTGCCAGCAGTTGGGGACTAGCGGTCCAGAGCTCCTACAATGAGCAGTTCTTC.

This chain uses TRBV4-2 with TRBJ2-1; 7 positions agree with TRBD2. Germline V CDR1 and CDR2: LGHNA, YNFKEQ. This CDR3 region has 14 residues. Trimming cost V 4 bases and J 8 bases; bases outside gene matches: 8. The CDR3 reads CASSLRREVDEQFF. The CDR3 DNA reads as TGTGCCAGCAGCCTCCGACGGGAGGTCGATGAGCAGTTCTTC.

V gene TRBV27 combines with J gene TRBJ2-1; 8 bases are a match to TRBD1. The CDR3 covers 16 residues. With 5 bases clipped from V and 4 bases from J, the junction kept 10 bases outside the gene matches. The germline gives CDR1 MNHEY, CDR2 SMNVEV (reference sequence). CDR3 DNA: TGTGCCAGCAGTCATCCCCAGGGGGCGCGGTACAATGAGCAGTTCTTC. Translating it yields CASSHPQGARYNEQFF.

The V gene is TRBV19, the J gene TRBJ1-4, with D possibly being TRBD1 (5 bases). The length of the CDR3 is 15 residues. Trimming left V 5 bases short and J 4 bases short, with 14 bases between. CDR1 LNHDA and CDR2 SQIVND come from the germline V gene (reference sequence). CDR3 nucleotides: TGTGCCAGTAGTCGGCGGGGGTTCCTTAATGAAAAACTGTTTTTT. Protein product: CASSRRGFLNEKLFF. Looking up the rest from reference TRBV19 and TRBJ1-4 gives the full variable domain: DGGITQSPKYLFRKEGQNVTLSCEQNLNHDAMYWYRQDPGQGLRLIYYSQIVNDFQKGDIAEGYSVSREKKESFPLTVTSAQKNPTAFYLCASSRRGFLNEKLFFGSGTQLSVL.

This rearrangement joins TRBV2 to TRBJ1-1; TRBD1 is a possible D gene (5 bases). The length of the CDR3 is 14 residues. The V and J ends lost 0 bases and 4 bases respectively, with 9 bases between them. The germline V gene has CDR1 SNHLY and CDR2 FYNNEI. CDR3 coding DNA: TGTGCCAGCAGTGAAGCGGGGCTCAGCACTGAAGCTTTCTTT. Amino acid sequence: CASSEAGLSTEAFF.

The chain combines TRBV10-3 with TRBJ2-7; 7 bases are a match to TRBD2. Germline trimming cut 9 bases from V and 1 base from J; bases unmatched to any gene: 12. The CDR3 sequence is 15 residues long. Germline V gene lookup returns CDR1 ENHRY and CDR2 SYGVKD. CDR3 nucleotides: TGTGCCATACTGGGGGGGATAGGGGAGTCCTACGAGCAGTACTTC. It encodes CAILGGIGESYEQYF.

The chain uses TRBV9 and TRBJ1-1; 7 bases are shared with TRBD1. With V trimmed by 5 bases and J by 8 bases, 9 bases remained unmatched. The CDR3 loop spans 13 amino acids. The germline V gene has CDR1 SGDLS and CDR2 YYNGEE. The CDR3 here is CASRTQGDGEAFF. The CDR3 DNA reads TGTGCCAGCAGGACCCAGGGGGACGGAGAAGCTTTCTTT.

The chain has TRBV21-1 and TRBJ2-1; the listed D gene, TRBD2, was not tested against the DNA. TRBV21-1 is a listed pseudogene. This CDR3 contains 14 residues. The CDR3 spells CARLPGERYNEQFF. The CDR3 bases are TGTGCCAGGTTGCCGGGAGAGAGGTACAATGAGCAGTTCTTC.

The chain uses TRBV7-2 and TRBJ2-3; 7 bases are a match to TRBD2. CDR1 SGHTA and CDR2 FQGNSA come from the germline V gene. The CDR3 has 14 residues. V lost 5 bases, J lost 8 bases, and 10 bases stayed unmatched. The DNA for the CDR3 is TGTGCCAGCAGCCCCCGAGGACTAGTGGGTACGCAGTATTTT. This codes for CASSPRGLVGTQYF.

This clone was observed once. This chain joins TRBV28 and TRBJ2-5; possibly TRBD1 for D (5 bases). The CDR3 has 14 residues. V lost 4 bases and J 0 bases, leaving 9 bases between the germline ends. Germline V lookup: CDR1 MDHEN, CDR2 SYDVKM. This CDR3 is CASSSRTNQETQYF. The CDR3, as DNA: TGTGCCAGCAGTTCCCGGACAAACCAAGAGACCCAGTACTTC.